This passage covers 32 T cell receptor beta chains from one sample sequenced in a study of cytomegalovirus exposure and HLA in healthy donors (TCRdb year 2017). Libraries were constructed by the immunoSEQ multiplex PCR assay. For the multiplex PCR, a mixture combining 60 forward primers for TCR Vbeta segments and 13 reverse primers for TCR Jbeta segments was used. TCRdb mirrors the immuneACCESS table, restricted to in-frame sequences. Some clones are absent from its copies; in checked studies, under half trace to an unresolved V gene, and the reason for the others is unknown. Within this sample are some 130,000 clones, with 80% of them counted one time only. The ten most abundant clones make up approximately 2.1% of the sample. The sequenced material came from PBMCs. The receptors come from a man aged 30-40 years in good health and CMV-seronegative.

The chain is built from TRBV7-9 and TRBJ2-3, with 11 bases that match TRBD2. CDR1 and CDR2 (germline): SEHNR, FQNEAQ (reference sequence). The CDR3 contains 18 residues. V was clipped by 0 bases and J by 3 bases; unmatched bases: 8. CDR3 nucleotide sequence: TGTGCCAGCAGCTTAGCGGCCCTAGCGGGAGGTCGGACAGATACGCAGTATTTT. This translates into CASSLAALAGGRTDTQYF.

This clone appeared a few times. This chain connects TRBV5-5 to TRBJ2-1; 13 nucleotides match TRBD2. The CDR3 is 19 amino acids. The germline gives CDR1 SGHKS, CDR2 YYEKEE (reference sequence). The ends lost 0 bases at V and 2 bases at J; junction bases unmatched: 8. The CDR3 DNA follows: TGTGCCAGCAGCTTGGTGGGACTAGCGGGATACGGACCCTACAATGAGCAGTTCTTC. Its protein product is CASSLVGLAGYGPYNEQFF.

The chain combines TRBV5-1 with TRBJ2-7, with TRBD2 identical over 8 bases. With V trimmed by 5 bases and J by 5 bases, 18 bases remained unmatched. The CDR3 extends over 17 amino acids. The V gene's germline CDR1 is SGHRS and CDR2 YFSETQ. The CDR3 DNA reads TGCGCCAGCAGGCCAATTCTAGCGGGCTCAGGAGCGGACGAGCAGTACTTC. Encoded protein: CASRPILAGSGADEQYF.

This chain connects TRBV9 to TRBJ2-3, with 11 bases that match TRBD1. Trimming at V came to 4 bases and at J to 0 bases, leaving 4 bases not matched to a gene. The CDR3 has 16 residues. Germline V gene lookup returns CDR1 SGDLS and CDR2 YYNGEE. CDR3 amino acids: CASSTGQGASTDTQYF. For the CDR3, the DNA is TGTGCCAGCAGCACCGGACAGGGGGCAAGCACAGATACGCAGTATTTT.

This clone was detected only once. V usage is TRBV5-1 and J usage is TRBJ2-7; 9 bases agree with TRBD1. V was pared by 1 base and J by 2 bases, with 4 bases of the junction left unmatched. The germline CDR1 and CDR2 sequences are SGHRS and YFSETQ. CDR3 length: 15 amino acids. CDR3 DNA: TGCGCCAGCAGCTTGCCGGACAGGGGCGCCTACGAGCAGTACTTC. It encodes CASSLPDRGAYEQYF.

This clone appeared a few times. V is TRBV27 and J is TRBJ1-2; TRBD1 might be the D (6 bases). The V gene's germline CDR1 is MNHEY and CDR2 SMNVEV (reference sequence). The CDR3 sequence is 15 residues long. Between the trimmed V and J ends, which lost 0 bases and 5 bases, there was a span of 13 bases. The CDR3 DNA is TGTGCCAGCAGTTTATCGTTAGGGGGGGTATATGGCTACACCTTC. Translated: CASSLSLGGVYGYTF.

This chain uses TRBV19 with TRBJ2-5; D may be TRBD1 (5 bases). Trimming took 6 bases from V and 5 from J, leaving 7 bases between them. Per the germline V gene, CDR1 is LNHDA and CDR2 is SQIVND (reference sequence). The CDR3 is 11 residues long. The DNA for the CDR3 is TGTGCCAGTAGGTCAGGGGAGACCCAGTACTTC. Its translation: CASRSGETQYF.

This chain connects TRBV28 to TRBJ1-2, with 7 nucleotides matching TRBD1. CDR1 MDHEN and CDR2 SYDVKM come from the germline V gene. This CDR3 is built from 15 residues. V dropped 6 bases and J dropped 3; count of bases not matched to a gene: 10. The chain's CDR3 is CASSSEQGSDYGYTF. CDR3 sequence (DNA): TGTGCCAGCAGCTCGGAACAGGGGAGTGACTATGGCTACACCTTC.

V and J are TRBV18 and TRBJ1-1; D is ambiguous. Germline CDR1 is KGHSH and CDR2 is LQKENI. The CDR3 has 15 amino acids. Trimming removed 1 base at V and 1 base at J, with 10 bases between. The CDR3 region is CASSPHGGKNTEAFF. CDR3 bases: TGTGCCAGCTCACCACACGGAGGGAAGAACACTGAAGCTTTCTTT.

The rearrangement joins TRBV28 to TRBJ2-1, with 9 bases identical to TRBD1. The germline V gene encodes CDR1 MDHEN and CDR2 SYDVKM. The CDR3 covers 16 residues. V gave up 6 bases and J gave up 4 bases; unmatched junction bases: 10. CDR3 DNA sequence: TGTGCCAGCAGCTTAACCGCCGGACAGGGGTACAATGAGCAGTTCTTC. It is translated as CASSLTAGQGYNEQFF. Based on the CDR3 plus reference TRBV28 and TRBJ2-1, the full variable domain is DVKVTQSSRYLVKRTGEKVFLECVQDMDHENMFWYRQDPGLGLRLIYFSYDVKMKEKGDIPEGYSVSREKKERFSLILESASTNQTSMYLCASSLTAGQGYNEQFFGPGTRLTVL.

This chain links TRBV4-1 with TRBJ2-7, with TRBD2 matching 10 bases. The V segment lost 4 bases and the J segment 1 base; nucleotides outside the gene matches: 10. From germline, CDR1 is MGHRA and CDR2 YSYEKL. The CDR3 covers 17 residues. CDR3 coding DNA: TGCGCCAGCAGCCTATCAAGGACTAGCGGCAAATCCTACGAGCAGTACTTC. Protein sequence: CASSLSRTSGKSYEQYF.

This sequence joins TRBV5-1 and TRBJ2-1; no clear D gene. This CDR3 comprises 15 residues. Germline V CDR1 and CDR2: SGHRS, YFSETQ. The V end was cut by 0 bases, the J end by 0 bases, with 7 bases between. The CDR3 here is CASSLVASSYNEQFF. DNA of the CDR3: TGCGCCAGCAGCTTGGTCGCGAGCTCCTACAATGAGCAGTTCTTC.

This clone was picked up one time. The chain uses TRBV5-8 and TRBJ2-5, with 10 positions matching TRBD1. Germline CDR1 SGHTS, CDR2 YDEGEE. This CDR3 region has 17 residues. The V segment lost 5 bases and the J segment 4 bases; nucleotides outside the gene matches: 14. This chain's CDR3 is CASSRGQGSVSGETQYF. CDR3 nucleotides: TGTGCCAGCAGTCGGGGACAGGGGTCGGTATCGGGAGAGACCCAGTACTTC.

This sequence joins TRBV6-5 and TRBJ1-1; D call uncertain. CDR3 length: 13 residues. V was cut by 5 bases and J by 3 bases, with 10 bases left in between. CDR1 and CDR2 (germline): MNHEY, SVGAGI. The DNA for the CDR3 is TGTGCCAGCAGTCTTCGCGGATACACTGAAGCTTTCTTT. Translation gives CASSLRGYTEAFF.

The chain couples TRBV29-1 to TRBJ2-1, with 9 bases fitting TRBD2. The V segment lost 6 bases and the J segment 8 bases; nucleotides outside the gene matches: 11. The CDR3 is made up of 14 amino acids. Germline values: CDR1 SQVTM, CDR2 ANQGSEA. In nucleotides, the CDR3 is TGCAGCGTAGTTCTAGCGGGAAGTGTCTATGAGCAGTTCTTC. Protein product: CSVVLAGSVYEQFF.

The J gene is TRBJ1-1, the V gene TRBV10-3; TRBD1 matches 8 bases. From germline, CDR1 is ENHRY and CDR2 SYGVKD. The V segment lost 3 bases and the J segment 1 base; nucleotides outside the gene matches: 1. The CDR3 is 14 residues long. CDR3 sequence reads: CAISEGQGNTEAFF. In DNA, the CDR3 is TGTGCCATCAGTGAAGGACAGGGGAACACTGAAGCTTTCTTT.

This chain connects TRBV2 to TRBJ2-1, with 13 bases matching TRBD2. Germline V gene sequence: CDR1 SNHLY, CDR2 FYNNEI. CDR3 size: 13 residues. The V segment lost 9 bases and the J segment 7 bases; nucleotides outside the gene matches: 3. CDR3 coding DNA: TGTGCCAGGGGACTAGCGGGGTTAAATGAGCAGTTCTTC. Translating gives CARGLAGLNEQFF.

The chain employs TRBV5-1 and TRBJ2-2; 8 positions match TRBD2. Germline loops: CDR1 SGHRS, CDR2 YFSETQ. The CDR3 sequence is 15 residues long. With V trimmed by 5 bases and J by 3 bases, 6 bases remained unmatched. CDR3 sequence: CASRVGGRYTGELFF. The CDR3 coding sequence is TGCGCCAGCAGAGTCGGCGGGAGGTACACCGGGGAGCTGTTTTTT.

The sample holds one count of this clone. This chain connects TRBV5-1 to TRBJ2-1; 7 bases map to TRBD1. V lost 4 bases to trimming and J lost 3 bases; unmatched junction nucleotides: 7. CDR1 is SGHRS, CDR2 YFSETQ, per germline. This CDR3 has 15 amino acids. The CDR3 sequence: CASSQQTGIYNEQFF. CDR3 DNA sequence: TGCGCCAGCAGCCAACAGACAGGGATCTACAATGAGCAGTTCTTC.

The CDR3 region is CASSSRLAAPSTDTQYF. CDR3 DNA sequence: TGTGCCAGCAGCTCCCGACTAGCGGCCCCTAGCACAGATACGCAGTATTTT. J is TRBJ2-3 and V is TRBV13; 9 bases are a match to TRBD2. This CDR3 spans 17 amino acids. V lost 4 bases and J lost 0; bases outside the gene matches: 8. Germline V CDR1 and CDR2: PRHDT, FYEKMQ (reference sequence).

The rearrangement uses TRBV30 and TRBJ1-4; D unclear. The CDR3 contains 13 residues. Per germline, CDR1 GTSNPN and CDR2 SVGIG (reference sequence). V lost 1 base to trimming and J lost 3 bases, with 6 bases between them. In nucleotides, the CDR3 is TGTGCCTGGAGTGGACGGGCTAATGAAAAACTGTTTTTT. Protein sequence: CAWSGRANEKLFF.

This clone was counted ten times or more. The gene calls are TRBV25-1 and TRBJ1-2, with a weak D call TRBD1 (5 bases). CDR3 length equals 16 residues. The V end was cut by 1 base, the J end by 5 bases, with 17 bases between. CDR1 is MGHDK and CDR2 is SYGVNS in the germline V gene. DNA for the CDR3: TGTGCCAGCAGTGAATTCGGTGCGGGGCTAACTTATGGCTACACCTTC. Translating it yields CASSEFGAGLTYGYTF.

The chain joins TRBV7-2 to TRBJ1-5; 9 positions match TRBD1. The germline V gene encodes CDR1 SGHTA and CDR2 FQGNSA. Trimming took 0 bases from V and 5 from J; bases not matched to a gene: 2. The CDR3 has 15 amino acids. The DNA of the CDR3 is TGTGCCAGCAGCTTAGCGGGACAGGGTTATCAGCCCCAGCATTTT. Protein: CASSLAGQGYQPQHF.

This chain connects TRBV6-5 to TRBJ2-1; 7 nucleotides match TRBD1. J gave up 9 bases and V 5 bases, and 7 bases lay outside the gene matches. There are 13 residues in the CDR3. Germline V gene lookup returns CDR1 MNHEY and CDR2 SVGAGI. CDR3 loop: CASSTLTGVEQFF. CDR3 sequence (DNA): TGTGCCAGCAGTACCCTCACAGGGGTTGAGCAGTTCTTC.

The J gene is TRBJ2-3, the V gene TRBV4-2; 9 bases are shared with TRBD2. This CDR3 is 16 amino acids long. CDR1 LGHNA and CDR2 YNFKEQ come from the germline V gene. V lost 4 bases, J lost 2 bases, and 7 bases stayed unmatched. DNA of the CDR3: TGTGCCAGCAGCCCCCTTAGCGGGAGCCACACAGATACGCAGTATTTT. The encoded protein is CASSPLSGSHTDTQYF.

This clone was detected only a few times. Within the sample, other DNA sequences also encode this same CDR3. J is TRBJ2-3 and V is TRBV19; 10 bases fit TRBD2. The V and J ends lost 6 bases and 3 bases, in that order; junction bases with no gene match: 3. CDR1 is LNHDA, CDR2 SQIVND, per germline (reference sequence). The CDR3 consists of 14 residues. CDR3 nucleotide sequence: TGTGCCAGTAGCCGGGGACTAGCGACAGATACGCAGTATTTT. Protein: CASSRGLATDTQYF.

This chain joins TRBV15 and TRBJ2-7; D may be TRBD2 (6 bases). Trimming shortened V by 2 bases and J by 7 bases, and 21 bases separated the two germline ends. This CDR3 spans 16 amino acids. Germline CDR1 is LNHNV and CDR2 is YYDKDF (reference sequence). The CDR3 coding sequence is TGTGCCACCAGCAGACCTCCGGGACTCGAGATAGGAGAGCAGTACTTC. This translates into CATSRPPGLEIGEQYF. The full variable domain, its missing parts supplied by reference TRBV15 and TRBJ2-7, is DAMVIQNPRYQVTQFGKPVTLSCSQTLNHNVMYWYQQKSSQAPKLLFHYYDKDFNNEADTPDNFQSRRPNTSFCFLDIRSPGLGDTAMYLCATSRPPGLEIGEQYFGPGTRLTVT.

With regard to this clone: The junction departs from the called germline gene at one end, perhaps through a read error. The V gene is TRBV7-9, the J gene TRBJ1-1; perhaps TRBD1 as D (5 bases). This CDR3 region has 16 residues. Germline CDR1 reads SEHNR; CDR2 reads FQNEAQ (reference sequence). The CDR3 reads CSSSPTGSRPNTEAFF. For the CDR3, the DNA is TGTTCCAGCAGCCCAACAGGATCTAGACCGAACACTGAAGCTTTCTTT.

The rearrangement uses TRBV5-1 and TRBJ2-5; D perhaps matches TRBD1 (6 bases). The CDR3 consists of 17 residues. The germline gives CDR1 SGHRS, CDR2 YFSETQ. V lost 2 bases, J lost 5 bases, and 22 bases lay in between. Here the CDR3 DNA reads TGCGCCAGCAGCTTCCAACCGCGGCAGGACAGTAGCGAGACCCAGTACTTC. Residues: CASSFQPRQDSSETQYF.

CDR3 in amino acids: CASSPGVNYGYTF. The CDR3 coding sequence is TGTGCCAGCAGCCCCGGGGTGAACTATGGCTACACCTTC. The chain carries TRBV14 and TRBJ1-2; D gene unclear. Trimming took off 4 bases at V and 2 bases at J, with 8 bases between the two ends. The CDR3 runs to 13 residues. Germline V gene lookup returns CDR1 SGHDN and CDR2 FVKESK. The full variable domain, its missing parts supplied by reference TRBV14 and TRBJ1-2, is EAGVTQFPSHSVIEKGQTVTLRCDPISGHDNLYWYRRVMGKEIKFLLHFVKESKQDESGMPNNRFLAERTGGTYSTLKVQPAELEDSGVYFCASSPGVNYGYTFGSGTRLTVV.

The V and J genes are TRBV28 and TRBJ1-5, with D tentatively TRBD1 (5 bases). In germline, CDR1 is MDHEN, CDR2 SYDVKM. Trimming removed 8 bases from V and 0 bases from J, with 11 bases in between. The CDR3 is 14 amino acids. The CDR3 is CASGAVYSNQPQHF. In DNA, the CDR3 is TGTGCCAGCGGGGCAGTCTATAGCAATCAGCCCCAGCATTTT.

The chain carries TRBV30 and TRBJ2-6, with D tentatively TRBD2 (6 bases). Trimming took 3 bases from V and 9 from J, leaving 12 bases between them. The CDR3 spans 13 residues. Germline V gives CDR1 GTSNPN, CDR2 SVGIG (reference sequence). The CDR3 DNA is TGTGCCTGGAGCGGAGCGGGTAGCAACGTCCTGACTTTC. Translated, it gives CAWSGAGSNVLTF.